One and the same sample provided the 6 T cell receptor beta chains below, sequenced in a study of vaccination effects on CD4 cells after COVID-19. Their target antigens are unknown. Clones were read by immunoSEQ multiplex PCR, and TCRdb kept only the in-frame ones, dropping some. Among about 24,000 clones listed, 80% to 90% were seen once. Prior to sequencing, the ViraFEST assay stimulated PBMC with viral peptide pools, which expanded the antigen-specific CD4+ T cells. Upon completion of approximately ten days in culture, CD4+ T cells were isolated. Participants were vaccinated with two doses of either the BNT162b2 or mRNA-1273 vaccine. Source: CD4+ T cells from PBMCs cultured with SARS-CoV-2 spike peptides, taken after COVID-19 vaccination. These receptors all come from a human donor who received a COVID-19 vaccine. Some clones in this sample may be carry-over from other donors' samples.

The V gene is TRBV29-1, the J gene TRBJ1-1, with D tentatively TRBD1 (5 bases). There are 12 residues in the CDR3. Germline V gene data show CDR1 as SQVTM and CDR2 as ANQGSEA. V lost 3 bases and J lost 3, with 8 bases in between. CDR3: CSVDRDDTEAFF. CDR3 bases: TGCAGCGTTGACAGGGATGACACTGAAGCTTTCTTT.

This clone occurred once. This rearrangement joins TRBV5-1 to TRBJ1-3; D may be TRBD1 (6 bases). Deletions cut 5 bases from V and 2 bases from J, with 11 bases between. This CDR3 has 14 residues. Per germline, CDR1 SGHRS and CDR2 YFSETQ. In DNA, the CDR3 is TGCGCCAGCAGTGAGGGGACAACTGGAAACACCATATATTTT. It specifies CASSEGTTGNTIYF.

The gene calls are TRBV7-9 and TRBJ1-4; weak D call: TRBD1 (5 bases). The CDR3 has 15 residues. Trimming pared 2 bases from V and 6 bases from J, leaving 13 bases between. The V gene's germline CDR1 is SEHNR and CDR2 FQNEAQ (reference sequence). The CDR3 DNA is TGTGCCAGCAGCTTATCCGGGGGGATCGATGAAAAACTGTTTTTT. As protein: CASSLSGGIDEKLFF. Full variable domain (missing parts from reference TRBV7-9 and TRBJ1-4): DTGVSQNPRHKITKRGQNVTFRCDPISEHNRLYWYRQTLGQGPEFLTYFQNEAQLEKSRLLSDRFSAERPKGSFSTLEIQRTEQGDSAMYLCASSLSGGIDEKLFFGSGTQLSVL.

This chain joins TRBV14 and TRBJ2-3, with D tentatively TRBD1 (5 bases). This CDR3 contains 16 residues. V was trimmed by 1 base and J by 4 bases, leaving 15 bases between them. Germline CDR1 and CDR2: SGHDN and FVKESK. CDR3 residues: CASSQGGGWAPDTQYF. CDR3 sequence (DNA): TGTGCCAGCAGCCAAGGGGGCGGTTGGGCACCAGATACGCAGTATTTT.

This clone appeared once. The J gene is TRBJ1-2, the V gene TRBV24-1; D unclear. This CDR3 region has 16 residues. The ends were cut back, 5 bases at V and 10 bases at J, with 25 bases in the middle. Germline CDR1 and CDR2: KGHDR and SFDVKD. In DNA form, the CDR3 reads TGTGCCACCAGTGGCCAAACAAGGGCCGGATATAACGACTACACCTTC. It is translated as CATSGQTRAGYNDYTF.

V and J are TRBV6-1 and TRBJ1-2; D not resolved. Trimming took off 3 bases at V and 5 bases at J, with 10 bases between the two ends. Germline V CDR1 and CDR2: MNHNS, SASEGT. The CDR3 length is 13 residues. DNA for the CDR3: TGTGCCAGCAGTGAGGCCGGGAATTATGGCTACACCTTC. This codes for CASSEAGNYGYTF.